Listed below are T cell receptor beta chains from one sample, sequenced in a study of CXCR3-negative and CXCR3-positive naive CD8 T cells. TCRdb reprocessed the 5' RACE reads, with one entry per CDR3 protein and no DNA. The sample includes fewer than 140,000 distinct CDR3 sequences. The material sequenced was naive CXCR3+ CD8+ T cells from blood. These receptors all stem from a human donor in good health. Some clones in this sample may be carry-over from other donors' samples. Each CDR3 is given with its conserved first and last residue.

j_call cdr3_length v_call cdr3_aa
TRBJ2-1 15 TRBV29-1 CSVVPRGLPSDEQFF
TRBJ1-1 13 TRBV19 CASSIGHRPEAFF
TRBJ2-7 17 TRBV6-2/TRBV6-3 CASSLRDLTQIYYEQYF
TRBJ2-1 14 TRBV29-1 CSIRGTGGYNEQFF
TRBJ1-3 11 TRBV12-3/TRBV12-4 CASSPGDTIYF
TRBJ2-4 17 TRBV28 CASSFFREGIAKNIQYF
TRBJ1-1 12 TRBV29-1 CSVEGQGPEAFF
TRBJ1-2 17 TRBV29-1 CSVEDVGQSALNYGYTF
TRBJ2-2 15 TRBV6-4 CASSAKGLDTGELFF
TRBJ2-1 13 TRBV14 CASSHPEHPGKFF
TRBJ1-1 15 TRBV9 CASSPRTNWDTEAFF
TRBJ2-7 17 TRBV16 CASSQSGLVAGRHEQYF
TRBJ2-1 16 TRBV7-6 CASSPLGGDRINEQFF
TRBJ2-1 15 TRBV5-6 CASSLVGGRFNEQFF
TRBJ2-7 13 TRBV20-1 CSARALASYEQYF
TRBJ2-1 14 TRBV28 CASSELAEANEQFF
TRBJ2-7 12 TRBV29-1 CSVEVLGTEQYF
TRBJ2-7 13 TRBV12-3/TRBV12-4 CASSRTGVYEQYF
TRBJ1-5 14 TRBV12-3/TRBV12-4 CASSWRQGEQPQHF
TRBJ2-7 14 TRBV5-1 CASSLRTGFYEQYF
TRBJ1-1 12 TRBV13 CAVETGETEAFF
TRBJ1-1 14 TRBV9 CASSRGPASTEAFF
TRBJ2-7 13 TRBV25-1 CASSGPGLSEQYF
TRBJ2-3 14 TRBV7-9 CASAPGTSTDTQYF
TRBJ1-1 16 TRBV7-9 CASSLVGGGENTEAFF
TRBJ2-7 15 TRBV20-1 CSARDRTDTTYEQYF
TRBJ2-5 16 TRBV24-1 CATSDSDGPLQETQYF
TRBJ2-7 13 TRBV7-9 CASSPSSGYEQYF
TRBJ2-1 16 TRBV29-1 CSVGGTSGRSYNEQFF
TRBJ1-1 12 TRBV7-8 CASSGGGSEAFF
TRBJ2-1 13 TRBV6-2/TRBV6-3 CASSYGRPNEQFF
TRBJ1-1 14 TRBV2 CASRGATSRPEAFF
TRBJ2-3 13 TRBV12-3/TRBV12-4 CASSLFHTDTQYF